The clone carrying this T cell receptor (beta chain) was recorded many times. Its antigen is as yet unknown. Preparation of the TCRbeta library involved a method that used unique molecular identifiers. TCRdb ran MiXCR on the PCR reads and lists one entry per CDR3 protein. Of about 300,000 distinct CDR3 sequences listed, roughly 7.8% are singletons. The CDR3 covers 14 residues. Germline V lookup: CDR1 SGHRS, CDR2 YFSETQ. Trimming removed 4 bases at V and 1 base at J, with 11 bases between. This sample was taken from a study of T-cell reconstitution after alpha-beta-depleted transplantation in children. Overall study findings and caveats: There were some patients whose high TCRbeta diversity at day 60 came from surviving recipient T cells and thymic progenitors. The main origin of T-cell counts and diversity one year after transplant was newly produced T cells. After transplant, at about two months, alpha-beta T cells were reportedly derived from several hundred expanded graft clones.

The chain uses TRBV5-1 and TRBJ1-1; D gene ambiguous. The origin of this receptor is a female patient between 2 and 15 years old who had a stem cell transplant for Fanconi anemia, so the T cells may come from the graft donor. The sample consisted of peripheral blood, taken 360 days after TCRalphabeta/CD19-depleted stem cell transplant. The CDR3 here is CASSPINTNTEAFF. The CDR3 nucleotides read TGCGCCAGCAGCCCTATCAATACGAACACTGAAGCTTTCTTT.